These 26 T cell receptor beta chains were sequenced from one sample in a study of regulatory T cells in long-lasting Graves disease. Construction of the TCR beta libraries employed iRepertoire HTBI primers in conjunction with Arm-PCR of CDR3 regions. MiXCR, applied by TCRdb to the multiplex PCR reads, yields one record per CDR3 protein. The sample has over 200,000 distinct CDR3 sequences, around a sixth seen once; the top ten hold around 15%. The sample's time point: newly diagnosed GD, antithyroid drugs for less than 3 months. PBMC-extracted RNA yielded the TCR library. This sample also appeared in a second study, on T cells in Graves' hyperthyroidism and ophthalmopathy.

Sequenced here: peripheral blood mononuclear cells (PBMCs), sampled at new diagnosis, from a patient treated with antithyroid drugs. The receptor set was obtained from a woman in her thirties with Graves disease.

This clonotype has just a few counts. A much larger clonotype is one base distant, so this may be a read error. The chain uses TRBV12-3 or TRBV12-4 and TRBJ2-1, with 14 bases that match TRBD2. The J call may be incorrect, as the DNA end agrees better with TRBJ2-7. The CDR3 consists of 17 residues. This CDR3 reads CTSSPRLAGGQLYEQYF. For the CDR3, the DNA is TGTACCAGCAGTCCTAGACTAGCGGGGGGGCAATTATACGAGCAGTACTTC.

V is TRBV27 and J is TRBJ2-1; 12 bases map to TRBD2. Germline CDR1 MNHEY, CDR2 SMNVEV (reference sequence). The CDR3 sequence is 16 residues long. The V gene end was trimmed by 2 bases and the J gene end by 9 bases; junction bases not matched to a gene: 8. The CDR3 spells CASSLGLAGGTGEQFF. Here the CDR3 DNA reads TGTGCCAGCAGTTTAGGCCTAGCGGGAGGGACGGGTGAGCAGTTCTTC.

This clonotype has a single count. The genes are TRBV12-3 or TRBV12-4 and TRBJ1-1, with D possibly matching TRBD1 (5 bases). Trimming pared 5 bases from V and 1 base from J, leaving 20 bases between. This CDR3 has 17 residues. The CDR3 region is CASSQSPRQSPNTEAFF. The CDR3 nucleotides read TGTGCCAGCAGTCAATCCCCGAGACAGAGCCCGAACACTGAAGCTTTCTTT.

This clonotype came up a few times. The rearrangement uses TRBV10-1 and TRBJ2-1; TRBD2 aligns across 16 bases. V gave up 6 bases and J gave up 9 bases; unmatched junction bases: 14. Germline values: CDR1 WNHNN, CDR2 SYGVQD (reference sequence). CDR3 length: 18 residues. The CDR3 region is CASSFAPGLAGGLGEQFF. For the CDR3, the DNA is TGCGCCAGCAGCTTCGCCCCGGGACTAGCGGGGGGGCTTGGTGAGCAGTTCTTC.

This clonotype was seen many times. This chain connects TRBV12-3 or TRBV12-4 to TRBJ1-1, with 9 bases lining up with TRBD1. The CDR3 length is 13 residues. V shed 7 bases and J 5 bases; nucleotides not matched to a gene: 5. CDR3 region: CASTWDRVTEAFF. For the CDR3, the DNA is TGTGCCAGCACCTGGGACAGGGTAACTGAAGCTTTCTTT.

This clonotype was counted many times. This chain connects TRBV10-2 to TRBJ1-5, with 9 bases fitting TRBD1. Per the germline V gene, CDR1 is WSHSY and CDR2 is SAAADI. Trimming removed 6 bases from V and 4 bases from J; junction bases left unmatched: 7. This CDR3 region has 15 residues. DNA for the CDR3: TGCGCCAGCAGATCCGGGACAGGGCCTAATCAGCCCCAGCATTTT. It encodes CASRSGTGPNQPQHF.

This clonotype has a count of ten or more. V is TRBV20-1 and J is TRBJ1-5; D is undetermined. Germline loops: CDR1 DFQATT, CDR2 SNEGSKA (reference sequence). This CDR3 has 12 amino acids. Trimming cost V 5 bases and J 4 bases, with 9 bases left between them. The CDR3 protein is CSASDGNQPQHF. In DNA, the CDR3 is TGCAGTGCTTCCGACGGAAATCAGCCCCAGCATTTT.

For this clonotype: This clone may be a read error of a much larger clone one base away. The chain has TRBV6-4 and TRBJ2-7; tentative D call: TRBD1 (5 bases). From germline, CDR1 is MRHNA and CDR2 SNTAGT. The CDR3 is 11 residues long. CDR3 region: CATNQGYEQHF. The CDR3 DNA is TGTGCCACCAACCAGGGATACGAGCAGCACTTC.

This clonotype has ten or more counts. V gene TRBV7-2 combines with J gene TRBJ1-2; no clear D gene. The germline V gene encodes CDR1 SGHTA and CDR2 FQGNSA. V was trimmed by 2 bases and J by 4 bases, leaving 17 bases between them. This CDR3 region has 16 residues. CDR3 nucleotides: TGTGCCAGCAGCTTACAGAGTGGTGGAGGAGGCTATGGCTACACCTTC. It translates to CASSLQSGGGGYGYTF.

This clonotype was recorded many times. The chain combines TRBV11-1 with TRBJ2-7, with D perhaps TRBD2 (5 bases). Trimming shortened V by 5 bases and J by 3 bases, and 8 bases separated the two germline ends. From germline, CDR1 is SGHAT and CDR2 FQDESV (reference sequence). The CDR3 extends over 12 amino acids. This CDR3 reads CASSERDYEQYF. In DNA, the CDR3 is TGTGCCAGCAGCGAGAGGGACTACGAGCAGTACTTC.

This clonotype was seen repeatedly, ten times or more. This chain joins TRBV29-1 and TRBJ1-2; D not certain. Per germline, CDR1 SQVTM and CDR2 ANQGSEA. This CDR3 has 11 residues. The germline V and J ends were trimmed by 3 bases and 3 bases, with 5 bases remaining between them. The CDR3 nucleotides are TGCAGCGTTGACAGTGACTATGGCTACACCTTC. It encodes CSVDSDYGYTF.

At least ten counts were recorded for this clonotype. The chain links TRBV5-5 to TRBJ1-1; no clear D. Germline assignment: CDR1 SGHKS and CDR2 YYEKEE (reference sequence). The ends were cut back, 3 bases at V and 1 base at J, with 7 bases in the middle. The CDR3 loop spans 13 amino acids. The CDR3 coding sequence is TGTGCCAGCAGCTCTGATGGGAACACTGAAGCTTTCTTT. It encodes CASSSDGNTEAFF.

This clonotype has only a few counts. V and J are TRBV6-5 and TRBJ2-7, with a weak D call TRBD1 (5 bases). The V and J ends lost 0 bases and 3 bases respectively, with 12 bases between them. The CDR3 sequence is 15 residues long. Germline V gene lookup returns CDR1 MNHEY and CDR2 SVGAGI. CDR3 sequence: CASSYSSQGGYEQYF. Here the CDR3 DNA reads TGTGCCAGCAGTTACTCGAGTCAGGGCGGCTACGAGCAGTACTTC.

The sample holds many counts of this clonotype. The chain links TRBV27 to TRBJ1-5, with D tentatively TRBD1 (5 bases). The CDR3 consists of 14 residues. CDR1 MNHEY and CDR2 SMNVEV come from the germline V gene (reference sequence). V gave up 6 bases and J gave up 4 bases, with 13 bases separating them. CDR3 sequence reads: CASRTRGANQPQHF. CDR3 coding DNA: TGTGCCAGCAGGACCCGGGGCGCGAATCAGCCCCAGCATTTT.

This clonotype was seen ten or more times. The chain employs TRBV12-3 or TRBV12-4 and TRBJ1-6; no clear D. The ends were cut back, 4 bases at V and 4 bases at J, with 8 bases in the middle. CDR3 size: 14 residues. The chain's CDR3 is CASSSRGYNSPLHF. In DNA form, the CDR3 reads TGTGCCAGCAGTTCCCGGGGATATAATTCACCCCTCCACTTT.

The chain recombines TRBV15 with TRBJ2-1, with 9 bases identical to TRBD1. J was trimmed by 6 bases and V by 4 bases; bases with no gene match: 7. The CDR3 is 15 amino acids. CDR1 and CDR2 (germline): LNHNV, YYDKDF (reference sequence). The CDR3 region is CATSKPGTGFNEQFF. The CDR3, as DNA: TGTGCCACCAGCAAACCCGGGACAGGGTTCAATGAGCAGTTCTTC.

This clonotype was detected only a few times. This CDR3 is CASSERGGGEQFF. CDR3 bases: TGTGCCAGCTCAGAGCGGGGGGGCGGTGAGCAGTTCTTC. The rearrangement uses TRBV18 and TRBJ2-1, with TRBD2 identical over 10 bases. The ends lost 5 bases at V and 9 bases at J; junction bases unmatched: 4. Germline V gene data show CDR1 as KGHSH and CDR2 as LQKENI. The CDR3 consists of 13 residues.

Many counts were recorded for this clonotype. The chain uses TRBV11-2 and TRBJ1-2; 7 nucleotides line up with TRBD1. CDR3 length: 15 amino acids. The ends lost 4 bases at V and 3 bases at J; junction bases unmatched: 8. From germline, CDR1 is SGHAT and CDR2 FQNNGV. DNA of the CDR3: TGTGCCAGCAGCTCTGATGACAGGGTTGACTATGGCTACACCTTC. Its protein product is CASSSDDRVDYGYTF.

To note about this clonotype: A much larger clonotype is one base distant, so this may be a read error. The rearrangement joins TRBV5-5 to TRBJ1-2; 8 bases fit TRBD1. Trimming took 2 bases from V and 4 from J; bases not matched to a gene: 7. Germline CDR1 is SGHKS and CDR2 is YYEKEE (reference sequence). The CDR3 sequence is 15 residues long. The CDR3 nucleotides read TGTGCCAGCAGCTTAGGACAGGGTGTAAGCTATGGCTACACCTTC. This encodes CASSLGQGVSYGYTF.

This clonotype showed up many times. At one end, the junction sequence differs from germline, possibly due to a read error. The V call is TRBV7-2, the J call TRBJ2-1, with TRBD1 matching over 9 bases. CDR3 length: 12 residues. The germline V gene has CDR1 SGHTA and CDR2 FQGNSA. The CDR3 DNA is TGTGCCAGCAGAATCGACAGGGGGAGTTTCTTTTTC. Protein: CASRIDRGSFFF.

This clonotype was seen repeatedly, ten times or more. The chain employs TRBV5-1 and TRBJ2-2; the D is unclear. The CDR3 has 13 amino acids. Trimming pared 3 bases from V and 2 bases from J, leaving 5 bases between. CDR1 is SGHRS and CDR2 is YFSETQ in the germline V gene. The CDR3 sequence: CASSWRNTGELFF. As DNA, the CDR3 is TGCGCCAGCAGCTGGCGTAACACCGGGGAGCTGTTTTTT.

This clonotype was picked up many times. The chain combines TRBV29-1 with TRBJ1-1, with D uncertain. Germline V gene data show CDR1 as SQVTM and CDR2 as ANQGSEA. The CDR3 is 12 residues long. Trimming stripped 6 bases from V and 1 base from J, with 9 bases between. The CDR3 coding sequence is TGCAGCGTGAGGAGATCGAACACTGAAGCTTTCTTT. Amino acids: CSVRRSNTEAFF.

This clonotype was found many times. Here the CDR3 reads CSANRGGPSTDTQYF. The CDR3 DNA reads TGCAGTGCTAACCGGGGAGGTCCTAGCACAGATACGCAGTATTTT. V is TRBV20-1 and J is TRBJ2-3; tentative D call: TRBD2 (6 bases). CDR3 length: 15 amino acids. CDR1 DFQATT and CDR2 SNEGSKA come from the germline V gene (reference sequence). V lost 4 bases and J 0 bases, leaving 14 bases between the germline ends.

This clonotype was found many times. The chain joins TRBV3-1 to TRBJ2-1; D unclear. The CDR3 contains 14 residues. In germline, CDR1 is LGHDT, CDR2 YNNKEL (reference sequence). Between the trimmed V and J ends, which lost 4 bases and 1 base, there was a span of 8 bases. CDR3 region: CASSRRRSYNEQFF. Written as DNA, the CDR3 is TGTGCCAGCAGCCGCAGAAGATCCTACAATGAGCAGTTCTTC.

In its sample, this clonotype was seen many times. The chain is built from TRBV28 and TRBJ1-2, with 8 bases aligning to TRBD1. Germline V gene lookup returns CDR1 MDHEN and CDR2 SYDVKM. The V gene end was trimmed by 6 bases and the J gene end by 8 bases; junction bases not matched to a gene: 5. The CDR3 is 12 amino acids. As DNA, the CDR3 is TGTGCCAGCAGCCAGGGGGCGCGGGGCTACACCTTC. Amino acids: CASSQGARGYTF.

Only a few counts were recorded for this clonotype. DNA of the CDR3: TGTGCCAGCAGCCAAGTCCAGGGGTCCGGGGAGCTGTTTTTT. It codes for CASSQVQGSGELFF. The rearrangement joins TRBV14 to TRBJ2-2; D might be TRBD1 (6 bases). Trimming left V 1 base short and J 6 bases short, with 9 bases between. CDR3 length: 14 residues. Germline V gene sequence: CDR1 SGHDN, CDR2 FVKESK.